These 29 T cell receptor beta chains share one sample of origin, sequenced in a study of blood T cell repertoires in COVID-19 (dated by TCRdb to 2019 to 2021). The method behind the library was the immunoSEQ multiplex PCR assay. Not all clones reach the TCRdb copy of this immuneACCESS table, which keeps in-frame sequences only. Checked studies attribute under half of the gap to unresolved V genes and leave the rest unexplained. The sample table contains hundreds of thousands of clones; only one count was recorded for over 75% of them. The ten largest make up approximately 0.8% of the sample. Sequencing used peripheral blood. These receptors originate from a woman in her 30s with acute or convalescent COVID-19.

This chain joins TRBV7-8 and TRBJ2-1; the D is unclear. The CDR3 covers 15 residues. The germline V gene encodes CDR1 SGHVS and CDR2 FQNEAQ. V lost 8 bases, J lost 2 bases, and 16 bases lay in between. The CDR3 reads CASPPIQSTYNEQFF. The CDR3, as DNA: TGTGCCAGCCCGCCCATTCAATCTACCTACAATGAGCAGTTCTTC.

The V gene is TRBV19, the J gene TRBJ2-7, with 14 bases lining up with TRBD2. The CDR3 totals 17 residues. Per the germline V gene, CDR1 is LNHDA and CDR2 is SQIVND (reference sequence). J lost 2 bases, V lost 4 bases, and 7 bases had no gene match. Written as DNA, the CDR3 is TGTGCCAGTAGTAGGGGACTAGCGGGAGTTTTGGCCTACGAGCAGTACTTC. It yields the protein CASSRGLAGVLAYEQYF.

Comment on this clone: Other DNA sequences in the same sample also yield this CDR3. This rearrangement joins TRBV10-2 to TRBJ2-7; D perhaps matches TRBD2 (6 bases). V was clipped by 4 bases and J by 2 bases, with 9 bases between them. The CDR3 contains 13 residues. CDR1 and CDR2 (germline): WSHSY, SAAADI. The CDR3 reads CASSVAGTYEQYF. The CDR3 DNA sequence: TGCGCCAGCAGTGTGGCGGGGACCTACGAGCAGTACTTC.

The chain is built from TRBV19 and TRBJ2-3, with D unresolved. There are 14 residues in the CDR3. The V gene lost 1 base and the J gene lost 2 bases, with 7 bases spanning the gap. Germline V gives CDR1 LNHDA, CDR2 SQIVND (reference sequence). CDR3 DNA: TGTGCCAGTAGTATAGCGGGTTTCACAGATACGCAGTATTTT. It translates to CASSIAGFTDTQYF.

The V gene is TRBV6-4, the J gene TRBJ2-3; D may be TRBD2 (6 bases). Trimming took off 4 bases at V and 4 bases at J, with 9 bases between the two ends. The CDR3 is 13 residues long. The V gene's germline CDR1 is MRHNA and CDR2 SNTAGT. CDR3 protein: CASSVGGADTQYF. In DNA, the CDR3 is TGTGCCAGCAGTGTCGGGGGAGCAGATACGCAGTATTTT.

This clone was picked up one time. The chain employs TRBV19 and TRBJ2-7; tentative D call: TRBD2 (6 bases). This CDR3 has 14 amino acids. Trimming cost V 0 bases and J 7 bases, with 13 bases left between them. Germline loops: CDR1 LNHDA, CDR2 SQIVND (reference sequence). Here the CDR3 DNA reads TGTGCCAGTAGTATAGATTCTAGCCGGGGGGAGCAGTACTTC. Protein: CASSIDSSRGEQYF.

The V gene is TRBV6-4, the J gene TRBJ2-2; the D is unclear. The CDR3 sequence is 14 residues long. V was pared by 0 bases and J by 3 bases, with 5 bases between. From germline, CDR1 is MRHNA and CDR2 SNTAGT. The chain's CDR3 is CASSDSRDTGELFF. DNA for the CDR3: TGTGCCAGCAGTGACTCGAGAGACACCGGGGAGCTGTTTTTT.

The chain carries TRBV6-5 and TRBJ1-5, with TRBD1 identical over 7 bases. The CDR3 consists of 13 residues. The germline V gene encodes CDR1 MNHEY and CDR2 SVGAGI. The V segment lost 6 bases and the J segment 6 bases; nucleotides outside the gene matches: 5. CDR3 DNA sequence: TGTGCCAGCAGCCGAAACAGGGGTCAGCCCCAGCATTTT. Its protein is CASSRNRGQPQHF.

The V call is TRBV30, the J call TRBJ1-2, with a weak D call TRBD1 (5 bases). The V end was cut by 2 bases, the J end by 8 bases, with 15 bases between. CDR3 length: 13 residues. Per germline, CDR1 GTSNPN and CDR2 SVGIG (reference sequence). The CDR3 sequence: CAWSYGHSGGYTF. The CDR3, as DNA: TGTGCCTGGAGTTACGGACATTCCGGGGGCTACACCTTC.

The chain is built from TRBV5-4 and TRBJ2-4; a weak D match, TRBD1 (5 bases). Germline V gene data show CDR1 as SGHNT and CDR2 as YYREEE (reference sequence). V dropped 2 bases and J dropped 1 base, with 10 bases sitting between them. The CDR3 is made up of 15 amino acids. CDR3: CASSFVGAAKNIQYF. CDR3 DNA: TGTGCCAGCAGCTTTGTAGGGGCCGCCAAAAACATTCAGTACTTC.

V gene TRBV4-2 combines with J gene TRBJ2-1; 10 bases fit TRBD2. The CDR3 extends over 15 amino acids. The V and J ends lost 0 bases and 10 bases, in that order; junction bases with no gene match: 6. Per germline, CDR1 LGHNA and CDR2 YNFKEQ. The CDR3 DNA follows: TGTGCCAGCAGCCAAGAACTAGCGGGACGGAGCGAGCAGTTCTTC. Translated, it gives CASSQELAGRSEQFF.

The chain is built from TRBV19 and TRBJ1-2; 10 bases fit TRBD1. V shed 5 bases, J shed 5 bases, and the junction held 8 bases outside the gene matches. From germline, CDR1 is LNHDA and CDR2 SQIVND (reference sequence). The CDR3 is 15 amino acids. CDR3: CASSSSGTGVYGYTF. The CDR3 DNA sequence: TGTGCCAGTAGTTCCTCCGGGACAGGGGTATATGGCTACACCTTC.

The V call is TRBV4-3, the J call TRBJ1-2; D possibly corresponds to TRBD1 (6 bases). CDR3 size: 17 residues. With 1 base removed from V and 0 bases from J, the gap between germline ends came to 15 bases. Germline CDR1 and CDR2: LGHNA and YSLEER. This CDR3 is CASSQVNTGTTNYGYTF. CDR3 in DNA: TGCGCCAGCAGCCAAGTTAATACGGGGACAACTAACTATGGCTACACCTTC.

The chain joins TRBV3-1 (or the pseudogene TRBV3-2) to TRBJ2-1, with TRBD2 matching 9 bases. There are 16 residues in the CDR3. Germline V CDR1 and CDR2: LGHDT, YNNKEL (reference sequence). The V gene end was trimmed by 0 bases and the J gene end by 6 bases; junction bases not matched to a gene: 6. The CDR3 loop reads CASSQEREGLGNEQFF. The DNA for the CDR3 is TGTGCCAGCAGCCAAGAGCGGGAGGGCCTCGGCAATGAGCAGTTCTTC.

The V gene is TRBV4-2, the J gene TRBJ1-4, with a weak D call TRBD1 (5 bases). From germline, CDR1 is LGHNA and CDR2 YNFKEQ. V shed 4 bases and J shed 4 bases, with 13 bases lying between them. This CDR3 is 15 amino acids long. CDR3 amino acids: CASSPRQLLNEKLFF. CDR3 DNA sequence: TGTGCCAGCAGCCCGCGACAGCTACTTAATGAAAAACTGTTTTTT.

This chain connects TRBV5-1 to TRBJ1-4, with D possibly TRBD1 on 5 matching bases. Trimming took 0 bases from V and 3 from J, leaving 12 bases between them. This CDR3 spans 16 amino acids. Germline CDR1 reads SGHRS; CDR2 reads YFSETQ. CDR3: CASSLAGQASNEKLFF. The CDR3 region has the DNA TGCGCCAGCAGCTTGGCCGGACAAGCCTCTAATGAAAAACTGTTTTTT. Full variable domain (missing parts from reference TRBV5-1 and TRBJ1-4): KAGVTQTPRYLIKTRGQQVTLSCSPISGHRSVSWYQQTPGQGLQFLFEYFSETQRNKGNFPGRFSGRQFSNSRSEMNVSTLELGDSALYLCASSLAGQASNEKLFFGSGTQLSVL.

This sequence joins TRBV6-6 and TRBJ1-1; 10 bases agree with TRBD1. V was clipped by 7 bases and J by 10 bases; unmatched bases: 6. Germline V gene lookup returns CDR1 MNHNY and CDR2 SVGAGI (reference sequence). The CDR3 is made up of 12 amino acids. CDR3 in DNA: TGTGCCAGCATTACAGACAGGGGGCGAGCTTTCTTT. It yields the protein CASITDRGRAFF.

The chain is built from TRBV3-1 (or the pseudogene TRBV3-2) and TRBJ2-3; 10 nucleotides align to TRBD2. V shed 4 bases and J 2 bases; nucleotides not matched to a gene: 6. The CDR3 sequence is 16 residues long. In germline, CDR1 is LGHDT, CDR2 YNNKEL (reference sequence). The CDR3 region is CASSPGLAAITDTQYF. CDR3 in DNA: TGTGCCAGCAGCCCCGGACTAGCGGCCATCACAGATACGCAGTATTTT.

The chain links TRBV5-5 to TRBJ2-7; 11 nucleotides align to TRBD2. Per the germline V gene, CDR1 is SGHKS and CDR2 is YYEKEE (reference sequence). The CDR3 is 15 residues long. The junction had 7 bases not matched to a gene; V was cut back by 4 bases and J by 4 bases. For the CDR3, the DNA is TGTGCCAGCAGCCCGGAACTAGCGGGAGTTTACGAGCAGTACTTC. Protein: CASSPELAGVYEQYF.

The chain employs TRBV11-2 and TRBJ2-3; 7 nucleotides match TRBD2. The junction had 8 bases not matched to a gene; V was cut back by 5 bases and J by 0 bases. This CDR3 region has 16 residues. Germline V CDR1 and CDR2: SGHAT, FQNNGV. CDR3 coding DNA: TGTGCCAGCAGCCCGTCCTTGGGAGGGAGCACAGATACGCAGTATTTT. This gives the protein CASSPSLGGSTDTQYF.

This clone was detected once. The CDR3 nucleotides are TGTGCCAGCAGCCGTACAGAAATCTACGAGCAGTACTTC. Residues: CASSRTEIYEQYF. This sequence joins TRBV6-2 or TRBV6-3 and TRBJ2-7; D ambiguous. Trimming left V 6 bases short and J 3 bases short, with 12 bases between. The CDR3 runs 13 residues. The germline V gene has CDR1 MNHEY and CDR2 SVGEGT.

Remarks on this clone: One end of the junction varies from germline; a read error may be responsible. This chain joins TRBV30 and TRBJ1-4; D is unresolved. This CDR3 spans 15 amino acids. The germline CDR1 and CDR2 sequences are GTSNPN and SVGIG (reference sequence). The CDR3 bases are TGTGCCTGGAGTGTACAGAGCTCCTGGGCCGAAAAGCTGTTTTTT. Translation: CAWSVQSSWAEKLFF.

The CDR3, as DNA: TGTGCCACCAGTGATTTGCTTCCTTCCAGGGGGTCTGGGGCCAACGTCCTGACTTTC. The encoded protein is CATSDLLPSRGSGANVLTF. The gene calls are TRBV24-1 and TRBJ2-6; 7 nucleotides match TRBD1. This CDR3 contains 19 residues. V lost 0 bases, J lost 1 base, and 8 bases stayed unmatched. Germline V CDR1 and CDR2: KGHDR, SFDVKD.

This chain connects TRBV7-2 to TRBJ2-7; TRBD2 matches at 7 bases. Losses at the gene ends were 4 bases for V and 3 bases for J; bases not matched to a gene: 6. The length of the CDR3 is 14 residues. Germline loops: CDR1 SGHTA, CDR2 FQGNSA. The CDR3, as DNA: TGTGCCAGCAGCTATGCCGGGACTATCTACGAGCAGTACTTC. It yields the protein CASSYAGTIYEQYF.

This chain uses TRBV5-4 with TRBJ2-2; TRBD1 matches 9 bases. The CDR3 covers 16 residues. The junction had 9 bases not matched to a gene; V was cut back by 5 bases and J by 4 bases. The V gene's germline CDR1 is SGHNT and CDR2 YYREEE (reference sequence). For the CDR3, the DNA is TGTGCCAGCAGTCCAACAGGGGGCCGTGGCACCGGGGAGCTGTTTTTT. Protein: CASSPTGGRGTGELFF.

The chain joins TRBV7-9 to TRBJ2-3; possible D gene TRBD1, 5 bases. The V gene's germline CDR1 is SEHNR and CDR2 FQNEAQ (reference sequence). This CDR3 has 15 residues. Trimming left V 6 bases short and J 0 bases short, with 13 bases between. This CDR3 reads CASSYLRGSTDTQYF. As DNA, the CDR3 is TGTGCCAGCAGTTACTTAAGGGGTAGCACAGATACGCAGTATTTT. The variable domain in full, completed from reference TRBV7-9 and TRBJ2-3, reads DTGVSQNPRHKITKRGQNVTFRCDPISEHNRLYWYRQTLGQGPEFLTYFQNEAQLEKSRLLSDRFSAERPKGSFSTLEIQRTEQGDSAMYLCASSYLRGSTDTQYFGPGTRLTVL.

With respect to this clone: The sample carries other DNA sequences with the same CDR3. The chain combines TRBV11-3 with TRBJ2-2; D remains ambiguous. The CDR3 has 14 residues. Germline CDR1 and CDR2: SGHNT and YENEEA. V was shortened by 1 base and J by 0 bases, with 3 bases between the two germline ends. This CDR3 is CASSLAANTGELFF. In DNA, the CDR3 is TGTGCCAGCAGCTTAGCGGCGAACACCGGGGAGCTGTTTTTT.

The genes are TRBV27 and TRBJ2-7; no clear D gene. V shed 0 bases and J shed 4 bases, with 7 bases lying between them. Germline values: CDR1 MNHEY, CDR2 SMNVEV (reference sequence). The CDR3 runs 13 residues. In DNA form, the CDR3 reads TGTGCCAGCAGTTTATCCACGAGTTACGAGCAGTACTTC. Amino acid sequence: CASSLSTSYEQYF.

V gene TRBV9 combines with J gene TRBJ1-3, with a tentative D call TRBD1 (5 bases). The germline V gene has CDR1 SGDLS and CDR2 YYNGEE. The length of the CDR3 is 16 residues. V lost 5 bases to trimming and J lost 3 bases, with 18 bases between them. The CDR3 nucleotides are TGTGCCAGCAGTCCCCCCGACAGACCTTATGGAAACACCATATATTTT. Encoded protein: CASSPPDRPYGNTIYF.